The clone carrying this TCR beta chain was detected a few times. The antigen remains unidentified. A second PCR of roughly 6 to 12 cycles used a sample-barcoded 5' primer and a J-beta primer mix. One entry per CDR3 protein results from TCRdb running MiXCR on the 5' RACE reads. The sample gives over 1,300,000 distinct CDR3 sequences, approximately 59% of which show up once; over 5% is in the top ten. The source of the sample is a study of blood T cells in healthy people across ages. V was shortened by 3 bases and J by 7 bases, with 18 bases between the two germline ends. Germline CDR1 and CDR2: LGHDT and YNNKEL (reference sequence). The CDR3 is 15 residues long. Total RNA, at least 6 micrograms per sample, came from PBMCs. General observations from the study: CMV infection status of these donors was not known.

Sequenced: blood. The origin of this receptor is a man aged 18 to 35 in good health. The chain recombines TRBV3-1 with TRBJ1-1; maybe TRBD1 (5 bases). Here the CDR3 DNA reads TGTGCCAGCAGCCAGCCAGGGACCCTGAGTGGTGAAGCTTTCTTT. The encoded protein is CASSQPGTLSGEAFF. Together with reference TRBV3-1 and TRBJ1-1, the CDR3 gives the full variable domain: DTAVSQTPKYLVTQMGNDKSIKCEQNLGHDTMYWYKQDSKKFLKIMFSYNNKELIINETVPNRFSPKSPDKAHLNLHINSLELGDSAVYFCASSQPGTLSGEAFFGQGTRLTVV.